This T cell receptor (beta chain) was recorded in a study of blood T cell repertoires in COVID-19. Study as a whole: Material from acute and convalescent COVID-19 was sourced from the United States, Italy and Spain.

The CDR3 sequence is 13 residues long. With 0 bases removed from V and 4 bases from J, the gap between germline ends came to 4 bases. CDR1 is LNHDA, CDR2 SQIVND, per germline (reference sequence). Original analysis: Estimation of nucleated cell counts relied on the amplification of reference gene primers. The protocol was immunoSEQ multiplex PCR, while the TCRdb copy is restricted to in-frame clones and leaves out a portion. That table is the source of V, J and clone size, and D and trimming were worked out from the DNA. The repertoire has 250,000 to 350,000 clones, 88% of them found once; the top ten carry over 6%.

The J gene is TRBJ1-5, the V gene TRBV19; no firm D call. The TCR originated in a woman in her thirties who had recovered from COVID-19. The sample was peripheral blood. Here the CDR3 DNA reads TGTGCCAGTAGTATAGAGAGGAATCAGCCCCAGCATTTT. This translates into CASSIERNQPQHF.